Listed below are T cell receptor beta chains from one sample, sequenced in a study of breast tumors, draining lymph nodes, adjacent tissues. TCRdb re-derived calls from the multiplex PCR reads in MiXCR, one entry per CDR3 protein. The sample has some 83,000 distinct CDR3 sequences; about 21% are singletons. The sequenced sample was axillary lymph node tissue. These receptors were taken from a female donor with breast cancer. Some clones in this sample may be carry-over from other donors' samples. Both conserved end residues are part of each CDR3. A D gene is named only where the DNA matches it firmly. Clone size is shown for a subset of rows, as once, few, many or a class of expanded clone.

TRBV27	TRBJ2-7	-	-	CASSFSDGSSYEQYF	TGTGCCAGCAGTTTCTCGGACGGGAGCTCCTACGAGCAGTACTTC
TRBV5-1	TRBJ2-5	TRBD2	many	CASSGTSQETQYF	TGCGCCAGCAGCGGGACTAGCCAAGAGACCCAGTACTTC
TRBV11-3	TRBJ2-7	-	many	CASSLSGGDYEQYF	TGTGCCAGCAGCTTAAGCGGCGGGGACTACGAGCAGTACTTC
TRBV5-6	TRBJ2-5	TRBD2	many	CASSRLAGEGETQYF	TGTGCCAGCAGCAGACTAGCGGGAGAAGGGGAGACCCAGTACTTC
TRBV12-3/TRBV12-4	TRBJ1-2	-	many	CASSLRGRYGYTF	TGTGCCAGCAGTTTACGGGGGCGGTATGGCTACACCTTC
TRBV7-6	TRBJ2-1	TRBD2	many	CASSLGGSGSSYNEQFF	TGTGCCAGCAGCTTAGGTGGTAGCGGGAGCTCCTACAATGAGCAGTTCTTC
TRBV6-1	TRBJ2-3	TRBD2	few	CASGRGGALPDTQYF	TGTGCCAGCGGTCGGGGGGGGGCCCTCCCAGATACGCAGTATTTT
TRBV7-2	TRBJ2-3	-	many	CASSRSRSGEAQYF	TGTGCCAGCAGCCGTTCCCGTTCCGGGGAGGCGCAGTATTTT
TRBV9	TRBJ1-2	TRBD1	many	CASSPGQGAFGYTF	TGTGCCAGCAGCCCGGGACAGGGGGCTTTCGGCTACACCTTC
TRBV3-1	TRBJ1-5	-	-	CASSPLGHPGEPQHF	TGTGCCAGCAGCCCTCTGGGACACCCGGGTGAGCCCCAGCATTTT
TRBV20-1	TRBJ1-5	-	-	CSARDLGGDYNQPQHF	TGCAGTGCTAGAGATTTGGGCGGGGACTACAATCAGCCCCAGCATTTT
TRBV6-4	TRBJ2-1	-	many	CASSATERGNEQFF	TGTGCCAGCAGTGCCACGGAAAGGGGCAATGAGCAGTTCTTC
TRBV6-1	TRBJ1-3	TRBD1	-	CASGLAGTVAGNTIYF	TGTGCCAGCGGGCTCGCCGGGACAGTTGCTGGAAACACCATATATTTT
TRBV30	TRBJ2-7	-	few	CAWSQQGTPYEQYF	TGTGCCTGGAGTCAGCAGGGTACGCCCTACGAGCAGTACTTC
TRBV6-6	TRBJ1-2	TRBD1	few	CASSDFNRGISYGYTF	TGTGCCAGCAGCGATTTCAACAGGGGGATTTCCTATGGCTACACCTTC
TRBV9	TRBJ2-6	-	many	CASRLTEGSGANVLTF	TGTGCCAGCAGATTGACGGAGGGGTCTGGGGCCAACGTCCTGACTTTC
TRBV7-3	TRBJ2-2	-	-	CASSPSRDNTGELFF	TGCGCCAGCAGCCCATCCAGGGATAACACCGGGGAGCTGTTTTTT
TRBV5-4	TRBJ2-1	TRBD2	many	CASSPGLDSYNEQFF	TGTGCCAGCAGCCCGGGACTAGACTCCTACAATGAGCAGTTCTTC
TRBV5-1	TRBJ2-1	-	many	CASNLGDRNEQFF	TGCGCCAGCAATTTAGGGGACCGGAATGAGCAGTTCTTC
TRBV12-3/TRBV12-4	TRBJ2-1	TRBD2	many	CASSFAGGRNNEQFF	TGTGCCAGCAGTTTTGCGGGAGGGAGAAACAATGAGCAGTTCTTC
TRBV20-1	TRBJ2-7	TRBD2	-	CNARITRTSGTYGQYF	TGCAATGCTAGAATCACACGGACTAGCGGAACCTACGGGCAGTACTTC
TRBV6-1	TRBJ2-7	-	many	CASSERGADEQYF	TGTGCCAGCAGCGAACGGGGGGCGGACGAGCAGTACTTC
TRBV7-9	TRBJ2-7	TRBD2	many	CASSADPGLADSLAYEQYF	TGTGCCAGCAGCGCGGATCCGGGACTAGCGGACTCCCTCGCCTACGAGCAGTACTTC
TRBV2	TRBJ2-7	-	many	CASGLLGSAYEQYF	TGTGCCAGTGGGCTTTTAGGTTCGGCCTACGAGCAGTACTTC
TRBV20-1	TRBJ1-5	-	many	CSARGGSNQPQHF	TGCAGTGCTAGAGGGGGTAGCAATCAGCCCCAGCATTTT
TRBV24-1	TRBJ2-5	TRBD1	many	CATSDSLTGTEETQYF	TGTGCCACCAGTGATTCCCTCACCGGGACAGAAGAGACCCAGTACTTC
TRBV28	TRBJ2-1	TRBD2	-	CASSSTSWASGRNEQFF	TGTGCCAGCAGTTCAACCTCCTGGGCTAGCGGGAGGAATGAGCAGTTCTTC
TRBV14	TRBJ1-2	-	many	CASSQDRGRYGYTF	TGTGCCAGCAGCCAAGACAGGGGTAGATATGGCTACACCTTC
TRBV5-6	TRBJ2-2	TRBD1	few	CASSLRETGYTGELFF	TGTGCCAGCAGCTTGCGCGAGACAGGGTATACCGGGGAGCTGTTTTTT
TRBV20-1	TRBJ1-2	-	-	CSARTGGIDHGYTF	TGCAGTGCGAGGACGGGGGGGATAGATCATGGCTACACCTTC
TRBV10-3	TRBJ2-1	TRBD1	many	CAISPGQGVGEQFF	TGTGCCATCAGTCCGGGACAGGGGGTCGGTGAGCAGTTCTTC
TRBV12-3/TRBV12-4	TRBJ2-1	-	many	CASSLSIYEQFF	TGTGCCAGCAGTTTATCCATCTATGAGCAGTTCTTC
TRBV6-1	TRBJ1-4	-	many	CAHGRGSEKLFF	TGTGCCCATGGCAGGGGTAGCGAAAAACTGTTTTTT
TRBV30	TRBJ2-3	-	-	CAWSVWGTTDTQYF	TGTGCCTGGAGTGTTTGGGGGACTACAGATACGCAGTATTTT
TRBV9	TRBJ1-4	TRBD1	many	CASSVGGTGVEKLFF	TGTGCCAGCAGCGTAGGGGGGACAGGGGTCGAAAAACTGTTTTTT
TRBV7-8	TRBJ2-2	TRBD2	many	CASSPNLLAGAGELFF	TGTGCCAGCAGCCCGAACCTGCTAGCGGGAGCCGGGGAGCTGTTTTTT
TRBV20-1	TRBJ2-6	-	many	CSAHSSGANVLTF	TGCAGTGCCCATTCCTCTGGGGCCAACGTCCTGACTTTC
TRBV6-2/TRBV6-3	TRBJ1-6	-	-	CASSYRSRGSKSPLHF	TGTGCCAGCAGTTACCGCTCCAGGGGATCTAAGTCACCCCTCCACTTT
TRBV27	TRBJ2-5	-	few	CASSKRQETQYF	TGTGCCAGCAGTAAGCGCCAAGAGACCCAGTACTTC
TRBV5-4	TRBJ2-2	-	few	CASSHRRESPGELFF	TGTGCCAGCAGCCATAGGAGGGAGTCCCCCGGGGAGCTGTTTTTT
TRBV3-1	TRBJ2-7	-	many	CASRPQGSYEQYF	TGTGCCAGCAGGCCCCAGGGGTCCTACGAGCAGTACTTC
TRBV7-9	TRBJ1-4	-	many	CASSLVGIGAGHEKLFF	TGTGCCAGCAGCTTAGTGGGGATAGGGGCAGGCCATGAAAAACTGTTTTTT
TRBV24-1	TRBJ2-3	-	many	CATSDFSQKTVDTQYF	TGTGCCACCAGTGATTTCAGTCAAAAAACGGTCGATACGCAGTATTTT
TRBV6-5	TRBJ2-3	TRBD2	many	CASRETAGETDTQYF	TGTGCCAGCAGGGAGACAGCGGGAGAGACAGATACGCAGTATTTT
TRBV27	TRBJ2-7	-	many	CASSRRSASSYEQYF	TGTGCCAGCAGTCGACGTAGCGCGAGCTCCTACGAGCAGTACTTC
TRBV2	TRBJ2-1	TRBD2	many	CASNRLAGVGNEQFF	TGTGCCAGCAACCGACTAGCGGGAGTGGGTAATGAGCAGTTCTTC
TRBV20-1	TRBJ2-3	TRBD1	many	CSAPSRDRAGEYF	TGCAGTGCTCCGTCCCGGGACAGGGCCGGGGAGTATTTT
TRBV3-1	TRBJ1-4	-	many	CASSQVVNEKLFF	TGTGCCAGCAGCCAAGTGGTTAATGAAAAACTGTTTTTT
TRBV4-1	TRBJ2-5	-	-	CVSSQVQSETQYF	TGCGTCAGCAGCCAAGTTCAGAGCGAGACCCAGTACTTC